This T cell receptor (beta chain) was sequenced for a study of blood T cell repertoires in COVID-19. Per germline, CDR1 LGHDT and CDR2 YNNKEL (reference sequence). Trimming pared 4 bases from V and 4 bases from J, leaving 13 bases between. The CDR3 contains 14 residues. Method: immunoSEQ multiplex PCR; TCRdb's copy keeps in-frame clones and lacks some. The table shows over 150,000 clones, with almost 80% occurring only once. The receptor comes from a woman in her 70s with acute or convalescent COVID-19. This chain links TRBV3-1 (or the pseudogene TRBV3-2) with TRBJ1-1; the D gene is possibly TRBD1 (6 bases). Sequencing used peripheral blood. The CDR3 bases are TGTGCCAGCAGCCTAAAGGGGGGGGGCACTGAAGCTTTCTTT. Residues: CASSLKGGGTEAFF.